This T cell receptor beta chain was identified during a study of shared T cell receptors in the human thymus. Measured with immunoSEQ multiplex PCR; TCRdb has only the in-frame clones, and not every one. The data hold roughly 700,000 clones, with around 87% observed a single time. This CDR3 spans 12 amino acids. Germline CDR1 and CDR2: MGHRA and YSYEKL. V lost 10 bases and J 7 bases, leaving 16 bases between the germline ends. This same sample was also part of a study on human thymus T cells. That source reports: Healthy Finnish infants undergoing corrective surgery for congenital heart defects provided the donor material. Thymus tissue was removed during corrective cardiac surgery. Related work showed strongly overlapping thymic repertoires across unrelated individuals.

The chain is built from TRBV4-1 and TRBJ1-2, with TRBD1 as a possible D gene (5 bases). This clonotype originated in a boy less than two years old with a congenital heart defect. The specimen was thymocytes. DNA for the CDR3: TGCGCCATCCCACCGCGGAGGGGTGGCTACACCTTC. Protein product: CAIPPRRGGYTF.